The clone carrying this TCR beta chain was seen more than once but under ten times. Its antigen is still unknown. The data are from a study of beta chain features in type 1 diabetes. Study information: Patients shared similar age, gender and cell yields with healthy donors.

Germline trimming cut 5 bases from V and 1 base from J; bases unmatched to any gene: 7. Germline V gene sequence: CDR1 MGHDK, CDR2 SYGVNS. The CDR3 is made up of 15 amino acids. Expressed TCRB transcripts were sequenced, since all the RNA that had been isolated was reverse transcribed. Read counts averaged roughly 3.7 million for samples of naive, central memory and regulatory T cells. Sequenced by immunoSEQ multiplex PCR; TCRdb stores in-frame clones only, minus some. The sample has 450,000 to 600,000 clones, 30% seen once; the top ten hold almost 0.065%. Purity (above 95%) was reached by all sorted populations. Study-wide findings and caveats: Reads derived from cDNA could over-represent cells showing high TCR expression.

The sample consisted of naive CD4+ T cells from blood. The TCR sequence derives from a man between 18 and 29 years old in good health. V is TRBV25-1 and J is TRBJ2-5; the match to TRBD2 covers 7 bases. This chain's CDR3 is CASSPSGGIQETQYF. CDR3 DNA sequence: TGTGCCAGCAGTCCTTCCGGGGGGATCCAAGAGACCCAGTACTTC.